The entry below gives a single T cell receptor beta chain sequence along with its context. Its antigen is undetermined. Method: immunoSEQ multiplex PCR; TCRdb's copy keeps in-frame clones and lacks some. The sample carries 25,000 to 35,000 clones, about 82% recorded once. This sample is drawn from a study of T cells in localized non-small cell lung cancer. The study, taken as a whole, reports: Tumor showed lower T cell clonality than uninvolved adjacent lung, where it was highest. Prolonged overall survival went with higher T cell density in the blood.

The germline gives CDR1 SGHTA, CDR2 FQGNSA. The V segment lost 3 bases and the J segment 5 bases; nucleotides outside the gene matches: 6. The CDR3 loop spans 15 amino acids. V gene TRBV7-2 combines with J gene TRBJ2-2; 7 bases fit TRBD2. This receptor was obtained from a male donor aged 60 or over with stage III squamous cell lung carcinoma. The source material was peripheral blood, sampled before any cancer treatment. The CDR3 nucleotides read TGTGCCAGCAGCTTTTCGCGGGGGTTGACCGGGGAGCTGTTTTTT. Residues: CASSFSRGLTGELFF. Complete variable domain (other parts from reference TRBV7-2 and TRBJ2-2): GAGVSQSPSNKVTEKGKDVELRCDPISGHTALYWYRQSLGQGLEFLIYFQGNSAPDKSGLPSDRFSAERTGGSVSTLTIQRTQQEDSAVYLCASSFSRGLTGELFFGEGSRLTVL.